The subject of this entry is one T cell receptor (beta chain). This record comes from a study of cytomegalovirus exposure and HLA in healthy donors. The donors were healthy bone marrow donors. 60 Vbeta and 13 Jbeta primers were used in PCR. TCRdb's copy holds only in-frame clones and misses some; the assay was immunoSEQ multiplex PCR. This repertoire shows approximately 120,000 clones, more than 60% found once; its top ten account for about 13%. The V and J ends lost 0 bases and 5 bases, in that order; junction bases with no gene match: 7. Per the germline V gene, CDR1 is LGHNA and CDR2 is YNFKEQ. The CDR3 is 16 residues long.

The chain recombines TRBV4-2 with TRBJ1-5; 7 bases line up with TRBD1. The sample comprised PBMCs. This TCR was sampled from an older woman in good health and CMV-seropositive. The CDR3 region has the DNA TGTGCCAGCAGCCAAGAGCTAAGACAGGGCGATCAGCCCCAGCATTTT. This encodes CASSQELRQGDQPQHF.